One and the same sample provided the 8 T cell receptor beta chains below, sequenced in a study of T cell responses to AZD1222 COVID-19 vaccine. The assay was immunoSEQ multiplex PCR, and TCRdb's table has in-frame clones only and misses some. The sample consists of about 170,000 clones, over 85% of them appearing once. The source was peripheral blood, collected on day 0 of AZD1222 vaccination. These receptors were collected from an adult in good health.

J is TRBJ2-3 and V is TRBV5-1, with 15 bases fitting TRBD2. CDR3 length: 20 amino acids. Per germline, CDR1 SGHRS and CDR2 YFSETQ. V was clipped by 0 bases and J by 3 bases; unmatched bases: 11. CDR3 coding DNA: TGCGCCAGCAGCTTGGGCCGGCCCGGGACTAGCGGGAGGCTAACAGATACGCAGTATTTT. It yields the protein CASSLGRPGTSGRLTDTQYF.

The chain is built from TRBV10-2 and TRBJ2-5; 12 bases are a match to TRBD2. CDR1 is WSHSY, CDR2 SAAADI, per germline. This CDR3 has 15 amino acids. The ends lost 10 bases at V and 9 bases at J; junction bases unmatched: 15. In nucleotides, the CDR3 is TGCGCCACCATCCGGGGGACTAGCGGGCCGGCGTCCCAGTACTTC. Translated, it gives CATIRGTSGPASQYF.

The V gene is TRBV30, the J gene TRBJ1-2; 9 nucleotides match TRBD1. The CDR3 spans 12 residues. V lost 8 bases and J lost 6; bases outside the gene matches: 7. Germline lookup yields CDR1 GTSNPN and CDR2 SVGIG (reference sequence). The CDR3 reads CALDRGFHGYTF. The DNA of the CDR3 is TGTGCCCTGGACAGGGGATTTCATGGCTACACCTTC.

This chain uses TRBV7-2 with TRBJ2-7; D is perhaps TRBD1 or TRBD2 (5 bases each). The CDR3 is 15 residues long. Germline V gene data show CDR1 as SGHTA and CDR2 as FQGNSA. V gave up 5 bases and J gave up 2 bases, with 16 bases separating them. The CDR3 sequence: CASSPEGFPPYEQYF. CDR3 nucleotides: TGTGCCAGCAGCCCCGAGGGGTTCCCACCCTACGAGCAGTACTTC.

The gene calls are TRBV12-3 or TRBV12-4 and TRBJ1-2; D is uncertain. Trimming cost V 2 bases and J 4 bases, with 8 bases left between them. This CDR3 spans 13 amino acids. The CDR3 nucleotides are TGTGCCAGCAGTTTACGGTCCAGCTATGGCTACACCTTC. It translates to CASSLRSSYGYTF.

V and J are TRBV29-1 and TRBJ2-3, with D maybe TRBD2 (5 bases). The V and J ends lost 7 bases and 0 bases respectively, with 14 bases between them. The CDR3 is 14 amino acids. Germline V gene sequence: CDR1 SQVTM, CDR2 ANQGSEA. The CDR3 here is CSADGRASTDTQYF. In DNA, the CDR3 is TGCAGCGCCGATGGGCGGGCTAGCACAGATACGCAGTATTTT.

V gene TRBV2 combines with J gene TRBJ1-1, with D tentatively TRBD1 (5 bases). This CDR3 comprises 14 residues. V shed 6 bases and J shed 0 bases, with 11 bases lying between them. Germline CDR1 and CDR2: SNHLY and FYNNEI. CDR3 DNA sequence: TGTGCCAGCAGGGGCAGGGTTTTGAACACTGAAGCTTTCTTT. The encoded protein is CASRGRVLNTEAFF. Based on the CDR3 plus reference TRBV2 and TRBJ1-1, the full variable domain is EPEVTQTPSHQVTQMGQEVILRCVPISNHLYFYWYRQILGQKVEFLVSFYNNEISEKSEIFDDQFSVERPDGSNFTLKIRSTKLEDSAMYFCASRGRVLNTEAFFGQGTRLTVV.

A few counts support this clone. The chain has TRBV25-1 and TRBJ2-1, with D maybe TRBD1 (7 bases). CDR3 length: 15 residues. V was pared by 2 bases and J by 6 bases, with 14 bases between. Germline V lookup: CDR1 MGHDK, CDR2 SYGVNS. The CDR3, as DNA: TGTGCCAGCAGTGAACGCAGGGGGGAAACCAATGAGCAGTTCTTC. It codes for CASSERRGETNEQFF.